This T cell receptor (beta chain) was captured by sequencing in a study of blood T cell repertoires in COVID-19. Study background: Acute and convalescent COVID-19 specimens originated in the United States, Italy and Spain. The cDNA or gDNA used as material had been derived from T cells, B-cell-depleted T cells, or PBMCs.

Germline CDR1 and CDR2: SGHKS and YYEKEE (reference sequence). V dropped 4 bases and J dropped 0; count of bases not matched to a gene: 5. The CDR3 runs 15 residues. Source study methods: Amplification of reference gene primers was used by the study to estimate nucleated cell counts. Assay: immunoSEQ multiplex PCR; the TCRdb copy retains only in-frame clones and omits some. V and J calls and clone size are given by that table; D and trimming were obtained from the DNA. The sample lists around 100,000 clones; about nine tenths were seen once. The chain recombines TRBV5-5 with TRBJ1-1, with 8 bases lining up with TRBD1. This TCR was recovered from a man aged 55 to 70 with acute or convalescent COVID-19. Sequenced: peripheral blood. DNA of the CDR3: TGTGCCAGCAGCCTTAGGACAGGGTTGAACACTGAAGCTTTCTTT. This sequence encodes CASSLRTGLNTEAFF.